Listed here is a single T cell receptor (beta chain). This clone was observed a handful of times. Its antigen remains unidentified. No base quality information exists; no much larger clone differs at one position. Taken with the paper, the label for time point translates to: tumor resected at nephrectomy. Explained via the paper, the treatment or condition label denotes: 15 Gy SBRT to primary tumor, nephrectomy 4 weeks later. The samples were obtained from a clinical trial, where primary renal cell carcinomas were treated with 15 Gy stereotactic body radiation therapy and then removed by nephrectomy 4 weeks afterward. Every patient had renal cell carcinoma of clear cell pathology. Tumors were mechanically dissociated, digested with collagenase/hyaluronidase at 37 °C, processed in gentleMACS C tubes, and stored in liquid nitrogen. Genomic DNA for TCR sequencing was prepared using the QIAamp DNA Blood Mini Kit (Qiagen). Only samples passing all quality control checks were included in the analyses.

This sample was taken from a study of radiation and T cells in renal cell carcinoma (dated by TCRdb to about 2020). For context, the study as a whole: In total, some 50 samples underwent TCR beta sequencing: some 25 tumors plus 27 peripheral blood samples. Across all 50 or so samples, approximately 4,000,000 unique CDR3 nucleotide sequences, encoding 2,658,974 unique CDR3 amino acid sequences, were identified. Broad study findings and their caveats: Because pretreatment tumor biopsies were not available, the baseline intratumoral presence of clonotypes could not be determined. Irradiated tumors contained more dominant CDR3 motifs, and these motifs occupied a larger share of the repertoire than in control tumors. Because only small tumor regions of roughly 1 g were available, intratumoral heterogeneity was not captured. An increase in top tumor clonotypes in blood was observed from baseline to 2 weeks post-radiation, followed by contraction by 4 weeks, which was taken to suggest transient expansion of tumor-resident clones. With a single-armed trial design, the study had no way to address how radiation dose or scheduling affects the TCR repertoire. TCR clonality was higher in irradiated tumors than in controls, as the top 100 clonotypes made up an average of about 54% of the repertoire in irradiated tumors compared with 43% in nephrectomy-only tumors.

V drops 5 bases and J drops 7 bases, leaving 21 bases in between. CDR1 and CDR2, looked up from the germline V gene, are SGHVS and FQNEAQ. CDR3 length: 15 amino acids, cysteine to phenylalanine. Only CDR3 DNA remains: 45 bases, in frame from the first base. The immunoSEQ kit was used, according to the manufacturer's recommendations, to generate TCR beta libraries from genomic DNA. Library preparation used a first multiplex PCR with proprietary primers, then a second PCR adding unique barcodes, with bead cleanups after each round. A kit-provided positive control reaction and a negative control reaction were included in every sample batch. The final libraries were assessed on an Agilent 4200 TapeStation D1000 ScreenTape, pooled by volume, and quantified by qPCR. An Illumina NextSeq500 fitted with a MidOutput 150-cycle cartridge performed the sequencing, running 156 Read1 cycles and 15 Index1 cycles with the kit's custom primers. The pooled library was loaded at 0.9 to 1 pM with an approximately 21% PhiX control spike-in. The authors' analysis ran thus. Vendor-processed data were analyzed in R, and a clonotype was defined as all T cells sharing the same CDR3 nucleotide sequence. For clone abundance analyses, frequencies were normalized to the 10,000 most abundant clones per sample. Public T cell clones, which averaged fewer than five per sample, were removed prior to analysis. Dominant motifs were analyzed with ImmunoMap using the PAM10 matrix, a gap penalty of 30, and a homology threshold of 0.3, and motifs with a cumulative frequency of at least 0.01 were considered dominant. An abundance difference of at least 32-fold between compartments was the criterion for calling clonotypes tumor-enriched or baseline blood-enriched. Tumor-blood repertoire similarity was measured with the Baroni-Urbani and Buser coefficient, and groups were compared using two-tailed Wilcoxon tests in R. As stored in TCRdb, this immuneACCESS dataset retains in-frame rearrangements with V and J assigned. A fraction of the clones does not appear; measured against another copy, unresolved V genes explain less than half of the discrepancy, and the remainder lacks a known reason. For V, J and clone size, that table is used; D and trimming come from the DNA. Present in this sample are roughly 23,000 clones, 40% to 55% of which were seen just once. In total, the top ten clones hold 16% of the sample.

This receptor was taken from a woman in her forties or fifties with renal cell carcinoma. The sample in question was tumor tissue, obtained from a patient whose treatment included radiotherapy and nephrectomy. This sequence uses TRBV7-8 and TRBJ2-7; 6 matching bases give a weak D call of TRBD2. The sequenced DNA: TGTGCCAGCAGCCACGACCCCGGGAGATCGATTGAGCAGTACTTC. Its protein is CASSHDPGRSIEQYF.